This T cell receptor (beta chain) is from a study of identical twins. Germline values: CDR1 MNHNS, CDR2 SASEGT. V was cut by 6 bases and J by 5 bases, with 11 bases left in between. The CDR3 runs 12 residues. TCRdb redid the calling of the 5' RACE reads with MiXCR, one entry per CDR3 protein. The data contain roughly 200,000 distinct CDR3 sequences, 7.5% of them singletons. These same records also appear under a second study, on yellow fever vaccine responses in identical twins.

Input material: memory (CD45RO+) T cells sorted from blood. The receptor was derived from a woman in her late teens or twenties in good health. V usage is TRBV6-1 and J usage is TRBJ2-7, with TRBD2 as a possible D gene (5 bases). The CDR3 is CASSYFGDEQYF. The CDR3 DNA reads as TGTGCCAGCAGCTACTTCGGGGACGAGCAGTACTTC.